This TCR beta chain was identified in a study of T cells in Graves' hyperthyroidism and ophthalmopathy. General study points: Most thyroid-expanded clonotypes above 0.001 were also found in blood. Ophthalmopathy could be told apart from stable hyperthyroidism with a 13 V-J model.

Turning to this clonotype: Its antigen is undetermined.

CDR1 and CDR2 from the germline V gene are LNHDA and SQIVND (reference sequence). Trimming shortened V by 7 bases and J by 4 bases, and 19 bases separated the two germline ends. The CDR3 runs to 15 residues. Researchers amplified the TCR beta CDR3 regions from RNA transcripts. TCR CDR3 regions were first amplified by RT-PCR with HTBI primers. MiXCR was run by TCRdb on the multiplex PCR reads, yielding one entry per CDR3 protein. The sample consists of about 380,000 distinct CDR3 sequences, roughly 13% of them appearing once. Patients between 18 and 65 years old had hyperthyroidism, newly diagnosed and lasting under 2 months. Clinical symptoms, serum thyroxine, TRAb, thyroid ultrasound and orbital computed tomography established diagnosis.

This TCR came from a man younger than 40 with Graves' hyperthyroidism that later progressed to Graves' ophthalmopathy. The sequencing input was blood. The rearrangement uses TRBV19 and TRBJ1-2, with a tentative D call TRBD1 (5 bases). CDR3 in amino acids: CASMAAARGSYGYTF. CDR3 bases: TGTGCCAGTATGGCCGCCGCAAGGGGATCCTATGGCTACACCTTC.